These 4 T cell receptor beta chains share one sample of origin, sequenced in a study of cytomegalovirus exposure and HLA in healthy donors (TCRdb year 2017). Library preparation was by the immunoSEQ multiplex PCR assay. For the multiplex PCR, a mixture combining 60 forward primers for TCR Vbeta segments and 13 reverse primers for TCR Jbeta segments was used. Held by TCRdb, this immuneACCESS table contains in-frame sequences only and omits some clones. Under half of the omission traces to an unresolved V gene where checked; the cause of the rest is unknown. The sample table lists some 200,000 clones, 82% of them with a count of one. In total, the top ten clones hold about 0.092% of the sample. Sequenced material: PBMCs. The source of these receptors is a boy under 10 years old in good health and CMV-seronegative.

The table lists this clone with a count of one. The J gene is TRBJ1-5, the V gene TRBV10-2; D gene ambiguous. V was cut by 3 bases and J by 3 bases, with 3 bases left in between. This CDR3 comprises 12 residues. Germline CDR1 reads WSHSY; CDR2 reads SAAADI. The CDR3 nucleotides read TGCGCCAGCAGTGACTACAATCAGCCCCAGCATTTT. It encodes CASSDYNQPQHF.

This chain links TRBV25-1 with TRBJ2-1; maybe TRBD2 (5 bases). Trimming took 4 bases from V and 7 from J, leaving 14 bases between them. Germline V CDR1 and CDR2: MGHDK, SYGVNS. There are 14 residues in the CDR3. CDR3 amino acids: CASSGIDPGNEQFF. The CDR3 DNA reads as TGTGCCAGCAGTGGAATCGACCCGGGGAATGAGCAGTTCTTC.

The J gene is TRBJ1-1, the V gene TRBV7-8; no reliable D call. The V end lost 5 bases, the J end lost 2 bases, and 12 bases lay between the germline ends. From germline, CDR1 is SGHVS and CDR2 FQNEAQ. This CDR3 is 14 amino acids long. The CDR3 DNA is TGTGCCAGCAGCCCCCTTTTAAAAAACACTGAAGCTTTCTTT. Protein product: CASSPLLKNTEAFF. The whole variable domain, remainder taken from reference TRBV7-8 and TRBJ1-1, is GAGVSQSPRYKVAKRGQDVALRCDPISGHVSLFWYQQALGQGPEFLTYFQNEAQLDKSGLPSDRFFAERPEGSVSTLKIQRTQQEDSAVYLCASSPLLKNTEAFFGQGTRLTVV.

The V and J genes are TRBV4-2 and TRBJ1-3; D might be TRBD1 (6 bases). Germline V lookup: CDR1 LGHNA, CDR2 YNFKEQ. The CDR3 length is 16 residues. The V end was cut by 0 bases, the J end by 3 bases, with 12 bases between. This CDR3 reads CASSQERQGIGNTIYF. The CDR3 nucleotides are TGTGCCAGCAGCCAAGAGAGGCAGGGGATTGGAAACACCATATATTTT.